This T cell receptor beta chain was sequenced for a study of blood T cell repertoires in COVID-19. Study-wide background: PBMCs, B-cell-depleted T cells, or T cells were the source of the cDNA or gDNA that made up the material.

Per the authors' pipeline: Quantification of nucleated cells was approximated via reference gene primer amplification. Data came from immunoSEQ multiplex PCR; TCRdb stores just in-frame clones and leaves some out. Clone size and V and J calls were adopted from that table, with D and trimming inferred from the DNA. Counted here are around 250,000 clones, 75% to 90% occurring once; the ten biggest clones make up less than 3%. The sequence was collected from a woman aged 30 to 39 with active or convalescent COVID-19. Material: peripheral blood.

The DNA of the CDR3 is TGCAGTGCTAGTGGCGGGACTAATGAAAAACTGTTTTTT. It encodes CSASGGTNEKLFF. The rearrangement links TRBV20-1 to TRBJ1-4; D gene uncertain. V lost 3 bases and J 2 bases, leaving 7 bases between the germline ends. Germline CDR1 and CDR2: DFQATT and SNEGSKA (reference sequence). The CDR3 sequence is 13 residues long.